This is a list of T cell receptor beta chains from one sample in a study of blood T cells in healthy people across ages. TCRdb analysed the 5' RACE reads with MiXCR anew, one entry per CDR3 protein. The repertoire holds 730,000 or so distinct CDR3 sequences, more than 40% seen once, with 20% to 25% in the top ten. The sample comprised blood. These receptors came from a woman aged 55-75 years in good health. CDR3s include the opening cysteine and the closing phenylalanine or tryptophan. A D gene is named only where the DNA matches it firmly. Clone size appears in some rows only: once, few, many, or a class for an expanded clone.

CDR3 protein: CSARVAGGRREQFF; CDR3 DNA: TGCAGTGCTAGAGTGGCGGGAGGACGAAGGGAGCAGTTCTTC; clone size: few; J gene: TRBJ2-1; V gene: TRBV20-1; D gene: TRBD2
CDR3 protein: CASSPGQGRSEQYF; CDR3 DNA: TGTGCCAGCAGCCCTGGACAGGGTAGAAGCGAGCAGTACTTC; clone size: few; J gene: TRBJ2-7; V gene: TRBV7-3; D gene: TRBD1
CDR3 protein: CATTPGLAAQETQYF; CDR3 DNA: TGTGCCACCACCCCGGGACTAGCGGCCCAAGAGACCCAGTACTTC; clone size: .; J gene: TRBJ2-5; V gene: TRBV3-1; D gene: TRBD2
CDR3 protein: CASSLMLKSSYNEQFF; CDR3 DNA: TGTGCCAGCAGTTTAATGCTCAAGAGCTCCTACAATGAGCAGTTCTTC; clone size: .; J gene: TRBJ2-1; V gene: TRBV28; D gene: .
CDR3 protein: CASREGNEKLFF; CDR3 DNA: TGTGCCAGCAGGGAGGGCAATGAAAAACTGTTTTTT; clone size: .; J gene: TRBJ1-4; V gene: TRBV25-1; D gene: .
CDR3 protein: CASSQGQLNNEQFF; CDR3 DNA: TGTGCCAGCTCACAAGGACAGCTAAACAATGAGCAGTTCTTC; clone size: .; J gene: TRBJ2-1; V gene: TRBV18; D gene: .
CDR3 protein: CASSFLDRAHDEQFF; CDR3 DNA: TGCGCCAGCAGCTTCTTGGACAGGGCGCACGATGAGCAGTTCTTC; clone size: few; J gene: TRBJ2-1; V gene: TRBV5-1; D gene: TRBD1
CDR3 protein: CAIRREAAYGYTF; CDR3 DNA: TGTGCCATCAGGAGGGAGGCCGCCTATGGCTACACCTTC; clone size: .; J gene: TRBJ1-2; V gene: TRBV10-3; D gene: .
CDR3 protein: CSARNSAPNEKLFF; CDR3 DNA: TGCAGTGCTAGAAACAGTGCCCCTAATGAAAAACTGTTTTTT; clone size: .; J gene: TRBJ1-4; V gene: TRBV20-1; D gene: .
CDR3 protein: CASSPLGGYGNEQFF; CDR3 DNA: TGTGCCAGCAGCCCTCTCGGCGGGTACGGCAATGAGCAGTTCTTC; clone size: few; J gene: TRBJ2-1; V gene: TRBV9; D gene: .
CDR3 protein: CASSLGQTGFTDTQYF; CDR3 DNA: TGCGCCAGCAGCTTGGGGCAGACAGGGTTTACGGATACGCAGTATTTT; clone size: few; J gene: TRBJ2-3; V gene: TRBV5-1; D gene: TRBD1
CDR3 protein: CASSLPGVFSNQPQHF; CDR3 DNA: TGTGCCAGCAGTTTACCCGGCGTCTTTAGCAATCAGCCCCAGCATTTT; clone size: .; J gene: TRBJ1-5; V gene: TRBV28; D gene: .
CDR3 protein: CASRSGQSTDTQYF; CDR3 DNA: TGTGCCAGCAGAAGCGGACAGAGCACAGATACGCAGTATTTT; clone size: .; J gene: TRBJ2-3; V gene: TRBV7-2; D gene: .
CDR3 protein: CASSTPSGRGSYNEQFF; CDR3 DNA: TGTGCCAGCAGCACGCCTAGCGGGAGAGGCTCCTACAATGAGCAGTTCTTC; clone size: few; J gene: TRBJ2-1; V gene: TRBV21-1; D gene: .
CDR3 protein: CSARVGASGRGGNSGANVLTF; CDR3 DNA: TGCAGTGCTAGGGTAGGGGCTAGCGGGAGAGGGGGAAACTCTGGGGCCAACGTCCTGACTTTC; clone size: few; J gene: TRBJ2-6; V gene: TRBV20-1; D gene: TRBD2
CDR3 protein: CSARDLARVTGELFF; CDR3 DNA: TGCAGTGCTAGAGATCTCGCCCGGGTCACCGGGGAGCTGTTTTTT; clone size: .; J gene: TRBJ2-2; V gene: TRBV20-1; D gene: .
CDR3 protein: CASGLGLAAGTQYF; CDR3 DNA: TGTGCTAGTGGTTTGGGGCTAGCCGCCGGGACCCAGTACTTC; clone size: .; J gene: TRBJ2-5; V gene: TRBV12-5; D gene: .
CDR3 protein: CASSPRRTHNEQFF; CDR3 DNA: TGTGCCAGCAGTCCAAGGAGAACCCACAATGAGCAGTTCTTC; clone size: few; J gene: TRBJ2-1; V gene: TRBV27; D gene: .
CDR3 protein: CASRQNQGQPQHF; CDR3 DNA: TGTGCCAGCAGGCAAAACCAGGGTCAGCCCCAGCATTTT; clone size: .; J gene: TRBJ1-5; V gene: TRBV6-2/TRBV6-3; D gene: .
CDR3 protein: CASSPTNSYEQYF; CDR3 DNA: TGTGCCAGCAGTCCGACGAACAGCTACGAGCAGTACTTC; clone size: few; J gene: TRBJ2-7; V gene: TRBV27; D gene: .
CDR3 protein: CASTPRGTSNYEQYF; CDR3 DNA: TGTGCCAGCACCCCTCGTGGGACTAGCAACTACGAGCAGTACTTC; clone size: few; J gene: TRBJ2-7; V gene: TRBV28; D gene: TRBD2
CDR3 protein: CASSLEGTVAQPQHF; CDR3 DNA: TGCGCCAGCAGCCTCGAAGGGACAGTTGCTCAGCCCCAGCATTTT; clone size: .; J gene: TRBJ1-5; V gene: TRBV5-1; D gene: TRBD1
CDR3 protein: CASSQRDGLYEQYF; CDR3 DNA: TGTGCCAGCAGTCAACGGGACGGCCTCTACGAGCAGTACTTC; clone size: .; J gene: TRBJ2-7; V gene: TRBV12-3/TRBV12-4; D gene: .
CDR3 protein: CASSFDRGQNQPQHF; CDR3 DNA: TGTGCCAGTAGCTTCGATAGGGGCCAAAATCAGCCCCAGCATTTT; clone size: .; J gene: TRBJ1-5; V gene: TRBV19; D gene: .
CDR3 protein: CASSIRGGAGTEAFF; CDR3 DNA: TGTGCCAGTAGTATACGGGGGGGCGCGGGCACTGAAGCTTTCTTT; clone size: few; J gene: TRBJ1-1; V gene: TRBV19; D gene: .
CDR3 protein: CASSPWNPREETQYF; CDR3 DNA: TGTGCCAGCAGTCCGTGGAACCCCAGGGAGGAGACCCAGTACTTC; clone size: .; J gene: TRBJ2-5; V gene: TRBV6-6; D gene: .
CDR3 protein: CASSLAGQGADETQYF; CDR3 DNA: TGTGCCAGCAGTTTAGCGGGACAGGGGGCGGACGAGACCCAGTACTTC; clone size: .; J gene: TRBJ2-5; V gene: TRBV28; D gene: TRBD1
CDR3 protein: CASSLAPTPHEQYF; CDR3 DNA: TGTGCCAGCAGTTTAGCGCCGACACCACACGAGCAGTACTTC; clone size: .; J gene: TRBJ2-7; V gene: TRBV12-3/TRBV12-4; D gene: .
CDR3 protein: CASSVGVAEGTQYF; CDR3 DNA: TGTGCCAGCAGCGTAGGGGTAGCGGAGGGTACGCAGTATTTT; clone size: .; J gene: TRBJ2-3; V gene: TRBV7-2; D gene: .
CDR3 protein: CASSPWLSYNEQFF; CDR3 DNA: TGTGCCAGCAGCCCCTGGCTATCGTACAATGAGCAGTTCTTC; clone size: once; J gene: TRBJ2-1; V gene: TRBV7-3; D gene: .
CDR3 protein: CACRKYRGDTEAFF; CDR3 DNA: TGCGCCTGCAGGAAGTACAGGGGAGATACTGAAGCTTTCTTT; clone size: .; J gene: TRBJ1-1; V gene: TRBV5-1; D gene: TRBD1
CDR3 protein: CSAVKNAGYTF; CDR3 DNA: TGCAGTGCTGTAAAAAATGCTGGCTACACCTTC; clone size: .; J gene: TRBJ1-2; V gene: TRBV20-1; D gene: .
CDR3 protein: CSAREARTRAETQYF; CDR3 DNA: TGCAGTGCTAGAGAGGCGCGCACCAGGGCCGAGACCCAGTACTTC; clone size: few; J gene: TRBJ2-5; V gene: TRBV20-1; D gene: .
CDR3 protein: CASSLGRRTGSGGYTF; CDR3 DNA: TGTGCCAGCAGCTTAGGACGACGGACAGGCTCTGGTGGCTACACCTTC; clone size: .; J gene: TRBJ1-2; V gene: TRBV13; D gene: TRBD1
CDR3 protein: CASSSRDLQYF; CDR3 DNA: TGTGCCAGCAGTTCCCGGGACCTCCAGTACTTC; clone size: few; J gene: TRBJ2-5; V gene: TRBV28; D gene: .